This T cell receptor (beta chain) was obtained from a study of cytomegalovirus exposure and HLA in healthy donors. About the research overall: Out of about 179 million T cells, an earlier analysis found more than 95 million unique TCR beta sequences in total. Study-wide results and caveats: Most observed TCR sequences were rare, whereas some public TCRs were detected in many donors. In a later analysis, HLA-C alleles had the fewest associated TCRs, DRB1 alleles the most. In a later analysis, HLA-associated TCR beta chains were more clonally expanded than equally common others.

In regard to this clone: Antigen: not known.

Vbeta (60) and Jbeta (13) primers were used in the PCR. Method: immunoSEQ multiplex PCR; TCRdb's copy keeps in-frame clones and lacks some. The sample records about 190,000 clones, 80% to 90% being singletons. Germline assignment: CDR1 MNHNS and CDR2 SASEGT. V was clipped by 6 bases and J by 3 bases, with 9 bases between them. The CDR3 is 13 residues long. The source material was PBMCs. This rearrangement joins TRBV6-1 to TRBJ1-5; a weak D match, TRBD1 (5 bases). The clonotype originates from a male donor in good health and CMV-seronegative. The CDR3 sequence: CASRMDNNQPQHF. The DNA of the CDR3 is TGTGCCAGCAGAATGGACAACAATCAGCCCCAGCATTTT.